The 14 T cell receptor beta chains reported below all come from one sample, sequenced in a study of cytomegalovirus exposure and HLA in healthy donors. TCRdb keeps only in-frame clones here, not all; method: immunoSEQ multiplex PCR. The table includes about 78,000 clones, about 96% detected once. The sequenced sample consisted of PBMCs. All receptors come from a man aged 18 to 29 in good health and CMV-seropositive.

The CDR3 bases are TGCGCCAGCAGCCCTAGGACAGGGCCCTATGGCTACACCTTC. Its protein is CASSPRTGPYGYTF. The chain has TRBV5-1 and TRBJ1-2, with 8 bases lining up with TRBD1. The CDR3 length is 14 residues. J gave up 4 bases and V 4 bases, and 6 bases lay outside the gene matches. Looked up from germline, CDR1 is SGHRS and CDR2 is YFSETQ.

This clone appeared once. The rearrangement uses TRBV14 and TRBJ2-7, with D tentatively TRBD1 (5 bases). V was pared by 1 base and J by 6 bases, with 13 bases between. The CDR3 has 14 residues. Germline assignment: CDR1 SGHDN and CDR2 FVKESK. The CDR3 reads CASSQGQGHLEQYF. The CDR3 DNA reads TGTGCCAGCAGCCAAGGCCAGGGCCACCTCGAGCAGTACTTC.

V usage is TRBV19 and J usage is TRBJ1-3; D is ambiguous. The CDR3 is 13 amino acids. The V gene lost 7 bases and the J gene lost 0 bases, with 7 bases spanning the gap. Germline CDR1 is LNHDA and CDR2 is SQIVND (reference sequence). The CDR3 protein is CASTSTSGNTIYF. Written as DNA, the CDR3 is TGTGCCAGTACTTCTACCTCTGGAAACACCATATATTTT.

V is TRBV5-4 and J is TRBJ1-1; no clear D gene. Trimming removed 3 bases from V and 3 bases from J, with 9 bases in between. There are 13 residues in the CDR3. Looked up from germline, CDR1 is SGHNT and CDR2 is YYREEE (reference sequence). CDR3 amino acids: CASSSSTYTEAFF. In DNA form, the CDR3 reads TGTGCCAGCAGCTCGTCGACATACACTGAAGCTTTCTTT.

The chain couples TRBV11-1 to TRBJ2-1; 7 bases are shared with TRBD2. With V trimmed by 1 base and J by 1 base, 10 bases remained unmatched. The germline CDR1 and CDR2 sequences are SGHAT and FQDESV (reference sequence). CDR3 size: 18 residues. The CDR3 DNA reads TGTGCCAGCAGCTTAGAGTCCCCAGCGGGAAGTTCCTACAATGAGCAGTTCTTC. Translation gives CASSLESPAGSSYNEQFF.

The V and J genes are TRBV5-1 and TRBJ2-7; D might be TRBD1 (5 bases). The CDR3 is 13 amino acids. V shed 1 base and J shed 5 bases, with 10 bases lying between them. CDR1 is SGHRS, CDR2 YFSETQ, per germline. CDR3 sequence reads: CASSLMAGNEQYF. In DNA, the CDR3 is TGCGCCAGCAGCTTGATGGCAGGGAACGAGCAGTACTTC. The full variable domain, rest sourced from reference TRBV5-1 and TRBJ2-7, is KAGVTQTPRYLIKTRGQQVTLSCSPISGHRSVSWYQQTPGQGLQFLFEYFSETQRNKGNFPGRFSGRQFSNSRSEMNVSTLELGDSALYLCASSLMAGNEQYFGPGTRLTVT.

V is TRBV13 and J is TRBJ1-4; possible D gene TRBD1, 6 bases. Between the trimmed V and J ends, which lost 6 bases and 8 bases, there was a span of 19 bases. Germline-derived CDR1 and CDR2 are PRHDT and FYEKMQ (reference sequence). This CDR3 is built from 15 residues. CDR3 in DNA: TGTGCCAGCAGTACAGGGAGGGGGGTTACAGAAAAACTGTTTTTT. Its translation: CASSTGRGVTEKLFF.

V and J are TRBV19 and TRBJ2-7; D gene unclear. The length of the CDR3 is 14 residues. Deletions cut 2 bases from V and 2 bases from J, with 10 bases between. Germline assignment: CDR1 LNHDA and CDR2 SQIVND (reference sequence). CDR3 loop: CASSITSVTYEQYF. CDR3 DNA: TGTGCCAGTAGTATAACTTCCGTTACCTACGAGCAGTACTTC. Filled out from reference TRBV19 and TRBJ2-7, the complete variable domain reads DGGITQSPKYLFRKEGQNVTLSCEQNLNHDAMYWYRQDPGQGLRLIYYSQIVNDFQKGDIAEGYSVSREKKESFPLTVTSAQKNPTAFYLCASSITSVTYEQYFGPGTRLTVT.

This rearrangement joins TRBV27 to TRBJ2-2, with TRBD2 matching 7 bases. V was pared by 5 bases and J by 5 bases, with 8 bases of the junction left unmatched. Germline CDR1 is MNHEY and CDR2 is SMNVEV (reference sequence). The CDR3 is made up of 15 amino acids. Here the CDR3 reads CASSSPGGGTGELFF. CDR3 sequence (DNA): TGTGCCAGCAGTAGCCCGGGGGGTGGGACCGGGGAGCTGTTTTTT.

Here the CDR3 reads CASSWTRSETQYF. As DNA, the CDR3 is TGTGCCAGCAGCTGGACTAGGTCGGAGACCCAGTACTTC. The J gene is TRBJ2-5, the V gene TRBV7-3; 7 bases fit TRBD2. V was clipped by 4 bases and J by 5 bases; unmatched bases: 4. Germline CDR1 reads SGHTA; CDR2 reads FQGTGA. The CDR3 runs 13 residues.

The rearrangement joins TRBV28 to TRBJ2-1, with TRBD1 as a possible D gene (6 bases). This CDR3 has 18 residues. The ends were cut back, 2 bases at V and 1 base at J, with 18 bases in the middle. CDR1 is MDHEN, CDR2 SYDVKM, per germline. The CDR3 DNA follows: TGTGCCAGCAGTTTACCTGACGACCGGACAGAATCCTACAATGAGCAGTTCTTC. Translating it yields CASSLPDDRTESYNEQFF.

The chain has TRBV5-1 and TRBJ2-5; D may be TRBD2 (6 bases). The germline gives CDR1 SGHRS, CDR2 YFSETQ. V was cut by 0 bases and J by 2 bases, with 11 bases left in between. The CDR3 contains 15 residues. In DNA, the CDR3 is TGCGCCAGCAGCTTGGTTAGCGGTTCTCAAGAGACCCAGTACTTC. It encodes CASSLVSGSQETQYF.

The chain uses TRBV2 and TRBJ2-1; D call uncertain. Germline assignment: CDR1 SNHLY and CDR2 FYNNEI. Trimming cost V 6 bases and J 10 bases, with 19 bases left between them. The CDR3 extends over 14 amino acids. CDR3 in amino acids: CASRLRSPGWEQFF. Written as DNA, the CDR3 is TGTGCCAGCAGGCTCCGCAGCCCCGGGTGGGAGCAGTTCTTC.

The chain uses TRBV6-5 and TRBJ2-3, with D unresolved. The V end lost 7 bases, the J end lost 0 bases, and 11 bases lay between the germline ends. In germline, CDR1 is MNHEY, CDR2 SVGAGI. The CDR3 spans 14 residues. CDR3 bases: TGTGCCAGCAAGTTGCGTCGTAGCACAGATACGCAGTATTTT. This encodes CASKLRRSTDTQYF.